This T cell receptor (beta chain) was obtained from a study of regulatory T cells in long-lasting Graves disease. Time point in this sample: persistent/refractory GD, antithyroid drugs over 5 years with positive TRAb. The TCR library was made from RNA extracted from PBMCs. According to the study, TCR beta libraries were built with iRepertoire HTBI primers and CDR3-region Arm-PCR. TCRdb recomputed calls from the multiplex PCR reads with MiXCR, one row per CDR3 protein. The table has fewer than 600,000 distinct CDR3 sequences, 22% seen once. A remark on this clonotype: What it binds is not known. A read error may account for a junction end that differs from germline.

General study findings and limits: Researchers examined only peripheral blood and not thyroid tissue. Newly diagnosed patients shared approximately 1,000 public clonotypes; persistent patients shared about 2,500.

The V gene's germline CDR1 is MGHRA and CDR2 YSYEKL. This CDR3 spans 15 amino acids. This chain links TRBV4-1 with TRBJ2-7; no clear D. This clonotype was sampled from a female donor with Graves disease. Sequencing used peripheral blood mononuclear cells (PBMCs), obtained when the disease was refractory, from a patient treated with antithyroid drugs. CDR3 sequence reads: CASSVQFDKIYERYF. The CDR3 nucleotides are TGCGCCAGCAGCGTCCAGTTCGACAAAATCTACGAGCGGTACTTC.